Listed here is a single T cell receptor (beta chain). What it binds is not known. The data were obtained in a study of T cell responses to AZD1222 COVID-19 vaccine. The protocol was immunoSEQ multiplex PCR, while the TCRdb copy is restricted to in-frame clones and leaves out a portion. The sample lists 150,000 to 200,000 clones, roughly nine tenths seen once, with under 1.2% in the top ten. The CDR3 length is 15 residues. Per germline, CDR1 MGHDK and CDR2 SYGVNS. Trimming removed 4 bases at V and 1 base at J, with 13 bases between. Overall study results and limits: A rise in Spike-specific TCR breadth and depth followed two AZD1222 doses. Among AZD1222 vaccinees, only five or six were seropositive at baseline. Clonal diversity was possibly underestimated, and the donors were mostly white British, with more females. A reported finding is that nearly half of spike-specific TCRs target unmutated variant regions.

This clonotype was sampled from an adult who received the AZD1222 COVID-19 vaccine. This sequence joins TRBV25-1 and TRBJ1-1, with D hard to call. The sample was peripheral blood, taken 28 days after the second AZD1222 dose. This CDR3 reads CASSGQLEKNTEAFF. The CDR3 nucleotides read TGTGCCAGCAGTGGACAACTCGAAAAGAACACTGAAGCTTTCTTT.